The 3 T cell receptor beta chains below all came from one sample that was sequenced in a study of blood T cell repertoires in COVID-19. Clones were read by immunoSEQ multiplex PCR, and TCRdb kept only the in-frame ones, dropping some. The table shows roughly 42,000 clones, with approximately 90% occurring only once. Sample: peripheral blood. The receptors stem from a man between 60 and 70 years old with acute or convalescent COVID-19.

V is TRBV3-1 (or the pseudogene TRBV3-2) and J is TRBJ2-1, with 11 bases matching TRBD1. V shed 2 bases and J 8 bases; nucleotides not matched to a gene: 5. Germline CDR1 reads LGHDT; CDR2 reads YNNKEL (reference sequence). This CDR3 has 15 amino acids. The DNA of the CDR3 is TGTGCCAGCAGCCAACGGTGGACAGGGGGCGATGAGCAGTTCTTC. This gives the protein CASSQRWTGGDEQFF.

The chain combines TRBV6-5 with TRBJ1-3; D remains ambiguous. The ends were cut back, 0 bases at V and 0 bases at J, with 9 bases in the middle. The CDR3 has 16 residues. Germline V gives CDR1 MNHEY, CDR2 SVGAGI. The chain's CDR3 is CASSYSTGSSGNTIYF. In DNA form, the CDR3 reads TGTGCCAGCAGTTACTCGACTGGCAGCTCTGGAAACACCATATATTTT.

CDR3 nucleotides: TGTGCCAGCAGTGGTTCACGGACAGCAAACGTAATCTATGGCTACACCTTC. Translated, it gives CASSGSRTANVIYGYTF. The rearrangement joins TRBV6-1 to TRBJ1-2; D might be TRBD1 (6 bases). The CDR3 is made up of 17 amino acids. Germline CDR1 reads MNHNS; CDR2 reads SASEGT. Trimming stripped 4 bases from V and 4 bases from J, with 22 bases between.